Below, 21 T cell receptor beta chains from the same sample are listed, as sequenced in a study of T cell responses to AZD1222 COVID-19 vaccine (TCRdb year 2021). What the time point label conveys for this sample: baseline before first vaccination. The receptor library was made with the immunoSEQ multiplex PCR assay. TCRdb's version of the immuneACCESS table is confined to in-frame rearrangements and falls short of the full clone set. An unresolved V gene accounts for under half of the shortfall where checked; the remainder is of unknown origin. The sample records over 150,000 clones, about 91% of which are singletons. The ten largest make up roughly 0.49% of the sample. Sequenced material: peripheral blood, taken on day 0 of AZD1222 vaccination. These receptors came from an adult in good health.

The chain couples TRBV5-1 to TRBJ2-2; perhaps TRBD1 as D (6 bases). In germline, CDR1 is SGHRS, CDR2 YFSETQ. Trimming took 4 bases from V and 3 from J, leaving 13 bases between them. The CDR3 is 15 residues long. The CDR3 reads CASSVRTADTGELFF. Written as DNA, the CDR3 is TGCGCCAGCAGCGTACGGACAGCCGACACCGGGGAGCTGTTTTTT.

The rearrangement links TRBV5-6 to TRBJ2-1; 9 bases align to TRBD2. Trimming at V came to 4 bases and at J to 2 bases, leaving 13 bases not matched to a gene. This CDR3 contains 18 residues. Germline CDR1 and CDR2: SGHDT and YYEEEE. The CDR3 nucleotides are TGTGCCAGCAGCCAGAGGAAGACTAGCGGTACTACCTACAATGAGCAGTTCTTC. Protein product: CASSQRKTSGTTYNEQFF.

This clone has just a few counts. V and J are TRBV6-5 and TRBJ1-4; D uncertain. Between the trimmed V and J ends, which lost 0 bases and 4 bases, there was a span of 9 bases. The V gene's germline CDR1 is MNHEY and CDR2 SVGAGI. The CDR3 covers 15 residues. The CDR3: CASSYSGNSNEKLFF. The CDR3 nucleotides read TGTGCCAGCAGTTACTCGGGGAACAGTAATGAAAAACTGTTTTTT.

The table lists this clone with a count of one. The chain is built from TRBV11-2 and TRBJ2-7; possible D gene TRBD2, 6 bases. The V and J ends lost 0 bases and 2 bases respectively, with 23 bases between them. Germline-derived CDR1 and CDR2 are SGHAT and FQNNGV. The CDR3 consists of 19 residues. CDR3 nucleotide sequence: TGTGCCAGCAGCTTAGATTATCGGGGATATAGCGGTGCCGCCTACGAGCAGTACTTC. Amino acid sequence: CASSLDYRGYSGAAYEQYF.

The chain links TRBV19 to TRBJ2-3; 9 bases fit TRBD2. The CDR3 is 17 amino acids. With V trimmed by 3 bases and J by 2 bases, 9 bases remained unmatched. Germline V lookup: CDR1 LNHDA, CDR2 SQIVND (reference sequence). The CDR3 sequence: CASSISGTSRFTDTQYF. The CDR3 DNA reads TGTGCCAGTAGTATCTCCGGGACTAGCAGATTCACAGATACGCAGTATTTT.

Remarks on this clone: The junction does not match germline at one end; this may be a read error. The chain uses TRBV4-1 and TRBJ1-1, with D hard to call. Per the germline V gene, CDR1 is MGHRA and CDR2 is YSYEKL. CDR3 size: 10 residues. CDR3 protein: CASSQSPRDF. CDR3 DNA sequence: TGCGCCAGCAGCCAAAGCCCCCGCGACTTT.

In nucleotides, the CDR3 is TGCGCCAGCAGCTTGTCGCGGGAGACCCAGTACTTC. Protein sequence: CASSLSRETQYF. The chain joins TRBV5-1 to TRBJ2-5; D call uncertain. Trimming stripped 1 base from V and 5 bases from J, with 6 bases between. CDR3 length: 12 amino acids. Looked up from germline, CDR1 is SGHRS and CDR2 is YFSETQ.

This clone occurred once. The junction shows a germline mismatch at one end, possibly a read error. The rearrangement links TRBV7-7 to TRBJ2-5, with D perhaps TRBD1 or TRBD2 (6 bases each). Germline loops: CDR1 SSHAT, CDR2 FNYEAQ (reference sequence). The CDR3 extends over 16 amino acids. The CDR3 region is CASSPHPLGGQETQYF. CDR3 nucleotide sequence: TGTGCTAGCAGCCCGCACCCGTTAGGGGGGCAGGAGACCCAGTACTTC.

The V call is TRBV24-1, the J call TRBJ2-1; TRBD2 matches at 12 bases. CDR3 length equals 16 residues. The junction had 5 bases not matched to a gene; V was cut back by 3 bases and J by 6 bases. Germline assignment: CDR1 KGHDR and CDR2 SFDVKD. The CDR3 nucleotides read TGTGCCACCAGTGATACTACTAGCGGGGGGATCAATGAGCAGTTCTTC. Translated: CATSDTTSGGINEQFF.

The rearrangement joins TRBV7-2 to TRBJ1-2; D remains ambiguous. V lost 1 base and J 5 bases, leaving 14 bases between the germline ends. Germline V lookup: CDR1 SGHTA, CDR2 FQGNSA. The length of the CDR3 is 15 residues. CDR3 nucleotides: TGTGCCAGCAGCTTAGGATCAGGCCTAGATTATGGCTACACCTTC. This gives the protein CASSLGSGLDYGYTF.

The chain joins TRBV5-1 to TRBJ1-2, with unresolved D. V was shortened by 0 bases and J by 4 bases, with 13 bases between the two germline ends. The CDR3 spans 15 residues. Germline CDR1 reads SGHRS; CDR2 reads YFSETQ. The CDR3 DNA is TGCGCCAGCAGCTTGGATAGCCCGAACCTCTATGGCTACACCTTC. It yields the protein CASSLDSPNLYGYTF.

This chain uses TRBV19 with TRBJ1-2; 8 nucleotides match TRBD1. From germline, CDR1 is LNHDA and CDR2 SQIVND (reference sequence). V lost 7 bases, J lost 2 bases, and 6 bases stayed unmatched. The CDR3 contains 14 residues. CDR3 amino acids: CASMGTGINYGYTF. The DNA for the CDR3 is TGTGCCAGTATGGGGACAGGAATAAACTATGGCTACACCTTC.

The chain has TRBV5-1 and TRBJ2-7; D may be TRBD1 (5 bases). Germline V gene sequence: CDR1 SGHRS, CDR2 YFSETQ. Trimming took 0 bases from V and 6 from J, leaving 10 bases between them. The CDR3 extends over 13 amino acids. The CDR3 DNA reads TGCGCCAGCAGCTTGGGACAGATCCCCGAGCAGTACTTC. This encodes CASSLGQIPEQYF.

The gene calls are TRBV19 and TRBJ1-2; 8 bases align to TRBD1. Germline lookup yields CDR1 LNHDA and CDR2 SQIVND (reference sequence). J lost 7 bases, V lost 4 bases, and 8 bases had no gene match. This CDR3 is 14 amino acids long. Here the CDR3 DNA reads TGTGCCAGTAGTACCCTGATGGACAGGGTTGGCTACACCTTC. As protein: CASSTLMDRVGYTF.

The genes are TRBV2 and TRBJ2-4; the D is unclear. V was cut by 3 bases and J by 3 bases, with 9 bases left in between. Germline values: CDR1 SNHLY, CDR2 FYNNEI. The CDR3 totals 14 residues. Written as DNA, the CDR3 is TGTGCCAGCAGTGATGTGGGAAGCAAAAACATTCAGTACTTC. It is translated as CASSDVGSKNIQYF.

V usage is TRBV4-3 and J usage is TRBJ2-3; 9 bases agree with TRBD2. The V gene end was trimmed by 4 bases and the J gene end by 7 bases; junction bases not matched to a gene: 12. Germline values: CDR1 LGHNA, CDR2 YSLEER. The CDR3 runs 16 residues. The CDR3 DNA follows: TGCGCCAGCAGCCCCTTGGGACTAGCAGAGGGATATACGCAGTATTTT. This sequence encodes CASSPLGLAEGYTQYF.

The chain recombines TRBV12-3 or TRBV12-4 with TRBJ2-1, with D unclear. The CDR3 length is 13 residues. V dropped 6 bases and J dropped 9 bases, with 15 bases sitting between them. CDR3 in DNA: TGTGCCAGCAGCCTAAGGAATTGGGGTGAGCAGTTCTTC. It translates to CASSLRNWGEQFF.

This chain joins TRBV10-3 and TRBJ1-5; unclear D gene. Germline V gives CDR1 ENHRY, CDR2 SYGVKD. CDR3 length: 14 residues. The V and J ends lost 0 bases and 7 bases respectively, with 10 bases between them. CDR3 protein: CAISESGPKQPQHF. CDR3 bases: TGTGCCATCAGTGAGTCAGGTCCCAAGCAGCCCCAGCATTTT.

The chain is built from TRBV19 and TRBJ2-3; D is possibly TRBD1 (6 bases). Germline V gene sequence: CDR1 LNHDA, CDR2 SQIVND (reference sequence). There are 15 residues in the CDR3. V gave up 3 bases and J gave up 4 bases, with 14 bases separating them. Here the CDR3 reads CASSIVLGAPDTQYF. CDR3 bases: TGTGCCAGTAGTATCGTTCTGGGGGCCCCAGATACGCAGTATTTT.

The J gene is TRBJ2-1, the V gene TRBV12-3 or TRBV12-4; D remains unclear. Trimming cost V 3 bases and J 5 bases, with 5 bases left between them. The CDR3 covers 12 residues. CDR3 DNA sequence: TGTGCCAGCAGTTTTTGGAACAATGAGCAGTTCTTC. This sequence encodes CASSFWNNEQFF.

CDR3 residues: CASSEQPLNTEAFF. In DNA form, the CDR3 reads TGTGCCAGCAGTGAACAGCCCCTGAACACTGAAGCTTTCTTT. This chain uses TRBV6-1 with TRBJ1-1; no clear D gene. Trimming took 2 bases from V and 0 from J, leaving 7 bases between them. This CDR3 comprises 14 residues. Germline-derived CDR1 and CDR2 are MNHNS and SASEGT.